This T cell receptor (beta chain) is from a study of breast tumors, draining lymph nodes, adjacent tissues. Overall study results and limits: Tumor and nontumor repertoires were significantly more similar in luminal-like than in basal-like breast cancer.

With regard to this clonotype: Antigen specificity is unknown.

MiXCR was run by TCRdb on the multiplex PCR reads, yielding one entry per CDR3 protein. The repertoire has some 100,000 distinct CDR3 sequences, 21% of them found once; the top ten carry less than 1.5%. Axillary draining lymph nodes of breast cancer patients supplied the node samples. Sequenced sample: axillary lymph node tissue. The TCR originated in a female donor with breast cancer. Some clones in this sample may be carry-over from other donors' samples.

The CDR3 region is CASNEAENQPQHF. CDR3 DNA sequence: TGTGCCAGCAACGAAGCGGAGAATCAGCCCCAGCATTTT. The chain carries TRBV6-2 or TRBV6-3 and TRBJ1-5; D is ambiguous. V lost 7 bases and J 4 bases, leaving 11 bases between the germline ends. The CDR3 extends over 13 amino acids. Germline V CDR1 and CDR2: MNHEY, SVGEGT.